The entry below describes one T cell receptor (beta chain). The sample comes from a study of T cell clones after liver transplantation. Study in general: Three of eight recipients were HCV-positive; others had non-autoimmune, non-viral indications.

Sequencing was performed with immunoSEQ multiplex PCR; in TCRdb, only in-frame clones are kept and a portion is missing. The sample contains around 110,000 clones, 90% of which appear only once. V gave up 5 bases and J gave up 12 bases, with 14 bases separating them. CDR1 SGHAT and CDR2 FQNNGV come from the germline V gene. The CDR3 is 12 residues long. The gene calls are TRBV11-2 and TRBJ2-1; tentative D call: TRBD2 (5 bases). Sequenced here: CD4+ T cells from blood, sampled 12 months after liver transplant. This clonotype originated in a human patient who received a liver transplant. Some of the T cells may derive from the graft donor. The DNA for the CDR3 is TGTGCCAGCAGCCCTGGAGAAAGCGGGCAGTTCTTC. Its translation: CASSPGESGQFF.